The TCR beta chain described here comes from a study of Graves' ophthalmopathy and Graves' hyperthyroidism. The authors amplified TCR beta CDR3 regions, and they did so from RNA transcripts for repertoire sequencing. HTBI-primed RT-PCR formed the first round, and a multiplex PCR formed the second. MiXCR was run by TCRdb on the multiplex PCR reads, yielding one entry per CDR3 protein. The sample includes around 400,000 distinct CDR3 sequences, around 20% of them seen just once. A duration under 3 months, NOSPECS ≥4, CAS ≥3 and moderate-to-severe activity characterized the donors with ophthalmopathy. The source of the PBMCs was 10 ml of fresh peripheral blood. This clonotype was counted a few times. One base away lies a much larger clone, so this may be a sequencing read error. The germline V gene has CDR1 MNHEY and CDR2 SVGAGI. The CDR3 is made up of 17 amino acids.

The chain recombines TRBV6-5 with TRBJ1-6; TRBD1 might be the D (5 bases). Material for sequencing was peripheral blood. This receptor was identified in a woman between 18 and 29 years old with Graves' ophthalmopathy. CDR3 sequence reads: CASSYAIGRGGNSPPHF. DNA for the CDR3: TGTGCCAGCAGTTACGCAATCGGCCGGGGGGGAAATTCACCCCCCCACTTT.